The table lists the clone carrying this T cell receptor (beta chain) with a few counts. The entry originates in a study of human T cells and chemical hapten exposure. Total RNA was isolated from unfractionated whole blood. From the 5' RACE reads, TCRdb called clonotypes with MiXCR, one entry per CDR3 protein. There are around 140,000 distinct CDR3 sequences in the sample; about 4% occur only once, and 1.3% to 1.5% lies in the top ten. The CDR3 length is 13 residues. Germline V lookup: CDR1 SQVTM, CDR2 ANQGSEA. Trimming removed 7 bases at V and 1 base at J, with 11 bases between. The J gene is TRBJ1-5, the V gene TRBV29-1, with a possible D match to TRBD1 (5 bases). The sequence was collected from a female donor in good health. The CDR3 reads CSGGRVSNQPQHF. As DNA, the CDR3 is TGCAGCGGGGGACGGGTGAGCAATCAGCCCCAGCATTTT.